This is a list of T cell receptor beta chains from one sample in a study of technical replicates of blood from several donors. The method was immunoSEQ multiplex PCR; TCRdb's version includes in-frame clones alone and lacks a portion of them. The table shows some 70,000 clones, with about 97% occurring only once. The sample was T cells isolated from PBMCs. The receptors shown here come from a human donor in good health. The CDR3 runs from the conserved cysteine through the conserved F or W. Each record gives: V gene, D gene, clone size, J gene, CDR3 protein, CDR3 DNA. The D gene is left open where the match is weak. For some rows the clone size is stated as once, few or many, or as a class when expanded; others skip it.

v_call: TRBV10-1; d_call: NA; clone_size: NA; j_call: TRBJ1-1; cdr3_aa: CASSDLREMNTEAFF; cdr3_nt: TGCGCCAGCAGTGATCTTAGGGAGATGAACACTGAAGCTTTCTTT
v_call: TRBV27; d_call: TRBD1; clone_size: NA; j_call: TRBJ2-7; cdr3_aa: CASSLTPRQGAYEQYF; cdr3_nt: TGTGCCAGCAGTTTAACCCCCCGACAGGGAGCCTACGAGCAGTACTTC
v_call: TRBV28; d_call: TRBD2; clone_size: once; j_call: TRBJ2-5; cdr3_aa: CASSPQREVEETQYF; cdr3_nt: TGTGCCAGCAGTCCGCAGCGGGAAGTTGAAGAGACCCAGTACTTC
v_call: TRBV2; d_call: NA; clone_size: once; j_call: TRBJ1-2; cdr3_aa: CASSLPGGLPNYGYTF; cdr3_nt: TGTGCCAGCAGTTTGCCGGGAGGCCTCCCGAACTATGGCTACACCTTC
v_call: TRBV7-2; d_call: TRBD2; clone_size: NA; j_call: TRBJ2-3; cdr3_aa: CASAISGYTDTQYF; cdr3_nt: TGTGCCAGCGCGATTAGCGGGTACACAGATACGCAGTATTTT
v_call: TRBV2; d_call: NA; clone_size: NA; j_call: TRBJ1-1; cdr3_aa: CASSEASPGFNEAFF; cdr3_nt: TGTGCCAGCAGTGAAGCTTCACCAGGCTTTAATGAAGCTTTCTTT
v_call: TRBV5-1; d_call: TRBD2; clone_size: NA; j_call: TRBJ2-3; cdr3_aa: CASSLGLAGGPDTQYF; cdr3_nt: TGCGCCAGCAGCCTGGGACTAGCGGGAGGACCGGATACGCAGTATTTT
v_call: TRBV28; d_call: TRBD1; clone_size: NA; j_call: TRBJ2-7; cdr3_aa: CASRPNPDRAPLEQYF; cdr3_nt: TGTGCCAGCAGACCTAACCCGGACAGGGCTCCCCTCGAGCAGTACTTC
v_call: TRBV28; d_call: TRBD1; clone_size: NA; j_call: TRBJ2-7; cdr3_aa: CASGPGTGTPYEQYF; cdr3_nt: TGTGCCAGCGGCCCTGGGACAGGGACTCCCTACGAGCAGTACTTC
v_call: TRBV1; d_call: NA; clone_size: NA; j_call: TRBJ2-2; cdr3_aa: CTSNVAERETGELFF; cdr3_nt: TGCACCAGCAATGTAGCGGAGCGGGAGACCGGGGAGCTGTTTTTT
v_call: TRBV4-2; d_call: NA; clone_size: once; j_call: TRBJ2-7; cdr3_aa: CASSRRTDHYEQYF; cdr3_nt: TGTGCCAGCAGCCGACGGACAGACCACTACGAGCAGTACTTC
v_call: TRBV7-7; d_call: NA; clone_size: NA; j_call: TRBJ2-1; cdr3_aa: CASSLDGGSENEQFF; cdr3_nt: TGTGCCAGCAGCTTAGATGGAGGGTCTGAAAATGAGCAGTTCTTC
v_call: TRBV7-9; d_call: TRBD2; clone_size: NA; j_call: TRBJ2-3; cdr3_aa: CASSLSSGGRTDTQYF; cdr3_nt: TGTGCCAGCAGCTTATCTTCGGGAGGAAGGACAGATACGCAGTATTTT
v_call: TRBV5-6; d_call: TRBD2; clone_size: once; j_call: TRBJ2-7; cdr3_aa: CASSLVAGGEQYF; cdr3_nt: TGTGCCAGCAGCTTGGTCGCGGGAGGGGAGCAGTACTTC
v_call: TRBV6-6; d_call: TRBD2; clone_size: NA; j_call: TRBJ2-1; cdr3_aa: CASKYSGSSDEQFF; cdr3_nt: TGTGCCAGCAAGTATAGCGGGAGTTCCGATGAGCAGTTCTTC
v_call: TRBV7-2; d_call: NA; clone_size: once; j_call: TRBJ1-5; cdr3_aa: CASSFSEDQPQHF; cdr3_nt: TGTGCCAGCAGCTTTTCCGAGGATCAGCCCCAGCATTTT
v_call: TRBV5-1; d_call: TRBD1; clone_size: once; j_call: TRBJ1-1; cdr3_aa: CASSPMTGVNTEAFF; cdr3_nt: TGCGCCAGCAGCCCTATGACAGGGGTGAACACTGAAGCTTTCTTT
v_call: TRBV4-1; d_call: NA; clone_size: NA; j_call: TRBJ2-5; cdr3_aa: CASSHSWEFGETQYF; cdr3_nt: TGCGCCAGCAGCCACTCCTGGGAGTTCGGAGAGACCCAGTACTTC
v_call: TRBV21-1; d_call: NA; clone_size: NA; j_call: TRBJ1-2; cdr3_aa: CASSNGYGYTF; cdr3_nt: TGTGCCAGCAGCAACGGCTATGGCTACACCTTC
v_call: TRBV5-1; d_call: NA; clone_size: NA; j_call: TRBJ2-1; cdr3_aa: CASSLTSNDYNEQFF; cdr3_nt: TGCGCCAGCAGCCTTACTAGCAACGACTACAATGAGCAGTTCTTC
v_call: TRBV28; d_call: NA; clone_size: NA; j_call: TRBJ1-2; cdr3_aa: CASRGEFFEGANYGYTF; cdr3_nt: TGTGCCAGCAGGGGTGAGTTCTTCGAGGGAGCTAACTATGGCTACACCTTC
v_call: TRBV5-6; d_call: NA; clone_size: NA; j_call: TRBJ1-1; cdr3_aa: CASSLNLGSTEAFF; cdr3_nt: TGTGCCAGCAGCTTGAACCTAGGAAGCACTGAAGCTTTCTTT
v_call: TRBV10-2; d_call: TRBD2; clone_size: NA; j_call: TRBJ2-1; cdr3_aa: CASGTSGSSNEQFF; cdr3_nt: TGCGCCAGCGGGACTAGCGGGAGTAGCAATGAGCAGTTCTTC